This T cell receptor beta chain was found in a study of OX40 agonist ivuxolimab in advanced cancers. Study in general: Patients got intravenous ivuxolimab at 0.01 to 10 mg/kg every 2 weeks.

Measured with immunoSEQ multiplex PCR; TCRdb has only the in-frame clones, and not every one. In the table there are 78,000 or so clones, around 86% of which are singletons. The TCR originated in an adult with an advanced solid tumor such as melanoma, head and neck, liver or kidney cancer. Sequences were derived from CD4+ or CD8+ T cells sorted from blood, sampled in a trial of the OX40 agonist ivuxolimab.

The CDR3 here is CASRQGRVDIQYF. The CDR3 DNA reads as TGTGCCAGCAGACAGGGGAGGGTAGACATTCAGTACTTC. The chain joins TRBV28 to TRBJ2-4, with D perhaps matching TRBD1 or TRBD2 (7 bases each). The V end was cut by 6 bases, the J end by 8 bases, with 14 bases between. Germline-derived CDR1 and CDR2 are MDHEN and SYDVKM. There are 13 residues in the CDR3.